This record concerns one TCR beta chain sequence. The antigen remains undetermined. A much larger clone is a single base away; this may be a read error. The CDR3 has 14 residues. Germline V gene lookup returns CDR1 LNHDA and CDR2 SQIVND (reference sequence). V was shortened by 3 bases and J by 7 bases, with 16 bases between the two germline ends. This entry belongs to a study of early T cells in non-severe SARS-CoV-2 infection. The study, taken as a whole, reports: Anti-spike CD8 specificities were favored by VDJdb matching, whose results missed private and CD4 specificities.

The library protocol tagged individual cDNA molecules with unique molecular identifiers. TCRdb recomputed calls from the 5' RACE reads with MiXCR, one row per CDR3 protein. The table shows 69,000 or so distinct CDR3 sequences, with approximately 9.5% occurring only once. The clonotype comes from an adult who was a healthcare worker with PCR-confirmed SARS-CoV-2 infection or an uninfected control (not recorded which). What was sequenced was whole blood. The J gene is TRBJ2-7, the V gene TRBV19; possibly TRBD1 or TRBD2 for D (5 bases each). In nucleotides, the CDR3 is TGTGCCAGTAGTATCGGGGCACCCTTGGGTGAGCAGTACTTC. Translating gives CASSIGAPLGEQYF. Full variable domain (remainder filled in from reference TRBV19 and TRBJ2-7): DGGITQSPKYLFRKEGQNVTLSCEQNLNHDAMYWYRQDPGQGLRLIYYSQIVNDFQKGDIAEGYSVSREKKESFPLTVTSAQKNPTAFYLCASSIGAPLGEQYFGPGTRLTVT.